The clone carrying this TCR beta chain was recorded at least ten times. Its antigen remains unknown. V lost 4 bases and J lost 3, with 13 bases in between. Germline V CDR1 and CDR2: SGHNT, YYREEE (reference sequence). The CDR3 length is 14 residues. These data are taken from a study of glioma-infiltrating T cells. Study-level points and caveats: Tissue and blood shared very few CDR3 sequences. Gliomas, especially low-grade, showed above-expected tissue-blood divergence; non-neoplastic patients showed below.

The iRepertoire nested amplicon-rescue multiplex PCR amplified TCR alpha and beta CDR3s from RNA. Tissue mRNA or PBMC total RNA, roughly 95-400 ng, went into one-step reverse transcription and amplification. TCRdb independently ran MiXCR on the multiplex PCR reads; one entry per CDR3 protein. The sample holds approximately 90,000 distinct CDR3 sequences, 23% seen once. The sample taken for sequencing was glioma tissue, nonneoplastic brain tissue, or PBMCs (not recorded which). This clonotype was obtained from a human donor with low-grade glioma or glioblastoma, undergoing nonglioma brain surgery, or in good health (not recorded which). The rearrangement links TRBV5-4 to TRBJ1-1; D gene unclear. The CDR3 sequence is CASSVTEGDTEAFF. The CDR3 DNA follows: TGTGCCAGCAGCGTAACAGAGGGTGACACTGAAGCTTTCTTT.